These 32 T cell receptor beta chains share one sample of origin, sequenced in a study of cytomegalovirus exposure and HLA in healthy donors. The PCR was carried out with 60 Vbeta primers and 13 Jbeta primers. Repertoires were generated with immunoSEQ multiplex PCR, while TCRdb's copy carries only in-frame clones and drops some. The table lists tens of thousands of clones, around three quarters of them singletons. The sequenced sample consisted of PBMCs. The receptors stem from a woman in her forties in good health and CMV-seronegative.

The V call is TRBV6-1, the J call TRBJ1-1; D not certain. Germline CDR1 MNHNS, CDR2 SASEGT. This CDR3 spans 15 amino acids. The germline V and J ends were trimmed by 7 bases and 1 base, with 16 bases remaining between them. Here the CDR3 DNA reads TGTGCCAGCAAAGGGCAGGCGGGTGGGAACACTGAAGCTTTCTTT. Its protein is CASKGQAGGNTEAFF.

The CDR3 bases are TGTGCCAGCAGTACATCCGGGACAGGGGCCGGGCGTAAGAATGAGCAGTTCTTC. It is translated as CASSTSGTGAGRKNEQFF. V is TRBV27 and J is TRBJ2-1; 10 bases are shared with TRBD1. After removal of 5 bases from V and 7 bases from J, the junction contained 17 bases not matched to a gene. The CDR3 consists of 18 residues. From germline, CDR1 is MNHEY and CDR2 SMNVEV (reference sequence).

This clone appeared a single time. The chain carries TRBV21-1 and TRBJ1-1; the table assigns TRBD1, which was not confirmed against the DNA. TRBV21-1 constitutes a pseudogene. This CDR3 has 15 amino acids. CDR3 sequence reads: CASSKEEGGASEAFF. The CDR3 DNA is TGTGCCAGCAGCAAAGAGGAAGGGGGCGCATCTGAAGCTTTCTTT.

The chain combines TRBV11-2 with TRBJ1-2; 9 nucleotides match TRBD1. Per the germline V gene, CDR1 is SGHAT and CDR2 is FQNNGV. The CDR3 is made up of 16 amino acids. V trimming: 3 bases; J trimming: 3 bases; junction bases outside the gene matches: 8. The CDR3 is CASSLGRDRADYGYTF. CDR3 nucleotide sequence: TGTGCCAGCAGCTTGGGCCGGGACAGGGCGGACTATGGCTACACCTTC. Drawing the rest from reference TRBV11-2 and TRBJ1-2, the complete variable domain is EAGVAQSPRYKIIEKRQSVAFWCNPISGHATLYWYQQILGQGPKLLIQFQNNGVVDDSQLPKDRFSAERLKGVDSTLKIQPAKLEDSAVYLCASSLGRDRADYGYTFGSGTRLTVV.

The rearrangement joins TRBV6-1 to TRBJ2-5; D possibly corresponds to TRBD1 (6 bases). The J call may not be correct, given that the DNA end is closer to TRBJ2-7. The germline gives CDR1 MNHNS, CDR2 SASEGT. The CDR3 covers 14 residues. The CDR3 coding sequence is TGTGCCAGCAGTACCGGGACACGGGACTACGAGCAGTACTTC. Its protein product is CASSTGTRDYEQYF.

This chain uses TRBV7-8 with TRBJ2-7; D is possibly TRBD1 (6 bases). The germline V and J ends were trimmed by 0 bases and 5 bases, with 8 bases remaining between them. Germline V gene data show CDR1 as SGHVS and CDR2 as FQNEAQ. The CDR3 covers 13 residues. CDR3 nucleotide sequence: TGTGCCAGCAGCTTAGCGAGGGGGAACGAGCAGTACTTC. Translated: CASSLARGNEQYF.

This rearrangement joins TRBV11-2 to TRBJ2-7; a possible D gene is TRBD1 (6 bases). The V gene's germline CDR1 is SGHAT and CDR2 FQNNGV. This CDR3 is built from 16 residues. V was trimmed by 5 bases and J by 2 bases, leaving 19 bases between them. The DNA for the CDR3 is TGTGCCAGCAGCCCAATTTCGTACAGGGAAACCTACGAGCAGTACTTC. Protein: CASSPISYRETYEQYF.

The count of this clone is one. In DNA form, the CDR3 reads TGTGCCAGCAGACAGGGACTAGCTGGAGATACGCAGTATTTT. Protein sequence: CASRQGLAGDTQYF. The V call is TRBV6-5, the J call TRBJ2-3, with TRBD2 identical over 9 bases. V lost 6 bases to trimming and J lost 5 bases; unmatched junction nucleotides: 6. Per germline, CDR1 MNHEY and CDR2 SVGAGI. CDR3 length: 14 amino acids.

A note on this clone: No conserved phenylalanine or tryptophan ends this CDR3, so it is likely a read error. This chain connects TRBV29-1 to TRBJ2-7; 10 nucleotides line up with TRBD2. CDR3 length: 13 residues. V gave up 7 bases and J gave up 6 bases; unmatched junction bases: 9. The germline V gene encodes CDR1 SQVTM and CDR2 ANQGSEA. The CDR3 loop is CSALAGALSEQYL. The CDR3 coding sequence is TGCAGCGCCCTAGCGGGGGCCCTCAGCGAGCAGTACCTC.

The chain joins TRBV7-2 to TRBJ2-5; a possible D gene is TRBD2 (5 bases). The germline CDR1 and CDR2 sequences are SGHTA and FQGNSA. This CDR3 is 11 amino acids long. The germline V and J ends were trimmed by 5 bases and 9 bases, with 10 bases remaining between them. The CDR3 coding sequence is TGTGCCAGCAGCCCAGCGAGGGCCCAGTACTTC. Translation gives CASSPARAQYF.

J is TRBJ2-3 and V is TRBV7-2, with D uncertain. Germline V gene lookup returns CDR1 SGHTA and CDR2 FQGNSA. The CDR3 length is 11 residues. Trimming pared 5 bases from V and 6 bases from J, leaving 6 bases between. CDR3: CASSQLDTQYF. DNA of the CDR3: TGTGCCAGCAGCCAACTGGATACGCAGTATTTT.

This clone was picked up a small number of times. The V gene is TRBV9, the J gene TRBJ2-3, with D unresolved. The CDR3 sequence is 13 residues long. V dropped 4 bases and J dropped 3 bases, with 9 bases sitting between them. Germline-derived CDR1 and CDR2 are SGDLS and YYNGEE. The CDR3 region has the DNA TGTGCCAGCAGCCCCAGACTGACAGATACGCAGTATTTT. Translation: CASSPRLTDTQYF.

DNA for the CDR3: TGTGCCAGTAGTATAGGTCCAGGGAACGAGCAGTACTTC. It encodes CASSIGPGNEQYF. V usage is TRBV19 and J usage is TRBJ2-7; TRBD1 might be the D (5 bases). Germline-derived CDR1 and CDR2 are LNHDA and SQIVND (reference sequence). Trimming took off 1 base at V and 5 bases at J, with 9 bases between the two ends. CDR3 length: 13 residues.

In this sample, this clone turned up a few times. The rearrangement links TRBV7-9 to TRBJ2-1; TRBD1 agrees at 8 bases. This CDR3 has 12 residues. Germline V gives CDR1 SEHNR, CDR2 FQNEAQ (reference sequence). The V segment lost 8 bases and the J segment 9 bases; nucleotides outside the gene matches: 6. The CDR3 DNA is TGTGCCAGCGGCGTCGACAGGGGTGAGCAGTTCTTC. It specifies CASGVDRGEQFF.

The chain joins TRBV2 to TRBJ2-7; perhaps TRBD1 as D (5 bases). The germline V and J ends were trimmed by 2 bases and 4 bases, with 15 bases remaining between them. There are 15 residues in the CDR3. Looked up from germline, CDR1 is SNHLY and CDR2 is FYNNEI. The DNA for the CDR3 is TGTGCCAGCAGTGAACGCTCAGGGTCAAATTACGAGCAGTACTTC. This codes for CASSERSGSNYEQYF. Combining the CDR3 with reference TRBV2 and TRBJ2-7 gives the whole variable domain EPEVTQTPSHQVTQMGQEVILRCVPISNHLYFYWYRQILGQKVEFLVSFYNNEISEKSEIFDDQFSVERPDGSNFTLKIRSTKLEDSAMYFCASSERSGSNYEQYFGPGTRLTVT.

V gene TRBV19 combines with J gene TRBJ2-7, with 11 bases matching TRBD2. The CDR3 covers 14 residues. In germline, CDR1 is LNHDA, CDR2 SQIVND (reference sequence). V lost 4 bases to trimming and J lost 6 bases; unmatched junction nucleotides: 5. CDR3 sequence reads: CASSSIAGGSEQYF. DNA of the CDR3: TGTGCCAGTAGTAGTATAGCGGGAGGGAGCGAGCAGTACTTC. Using reference TRBV19 and TRBJ2-7 for the parts outside the CDR3, the full variable domain is DGGITQSPKYLFRKEGQNVTLSCEQNLNHDAMYWYRQDPGQGLRLIYYSQIVNDFQKGDIAEGYSVSREKKESFPLTVTSAQKNPTAFYLCASSSIAGGSEQYFGPGTRLTVT.

This clone was detected only a few times. The genes are TRBV30 and TRBJ1-6, with D perhaps matching TRBD1 (5 bases). CDR1 and CDR2 from the germline V gene are GTSNPN and SVGIG (reference sequence). Trimming left V 0 bases short and J 8 bases short, with 20 bases between. The CDR3 is 17 amino acids. The CDR3 loop is CAWSVRGGTPIDSPLHF. CDR3 DNA: TGTGCCTGGAGTGTACGGGGGGGGACTCCGATCGATTCACCCCTCCACTTT.

V is TRBV2 and J is TRBJ1-2; D remains ambiguous. Trimming cost V 6 bases and J 4 bases, with 6 bases left between them. CDR3 length equals 11 residues. Germline CDR1 reads SNHLY; CDR2 reads FYNNEI. The chain's CDR3 is CASREGYGYTF. CDR3 DNA: TGTGCCAGCAGGGAGGGCTATGGCTACACCTTC.

V is TRBV7-2 and J is TRBJ2-1; 8 positions match TRBD2. The CDR3 has 15 amino acids. V dropped 4 bases and J dropped 4; count of bases not matched to a gene: 6. Germline values: CDR1 SGHTA, CDR2 FQGNSA. For the CDR3, the DNA is TGTGCCAGCAGCTGGAGCGGGAGTGGTTACAATGAGCAGTTCTTC. It codes for CASSWSGSGYNEQFF.

This clone was seen only a few times. The rearrangement joins TRBV6-5 to TRBJ1-2; D ambiguous. The CDR3 is 12 amino acids. CDR1 and CDR2 (germline): MNHEY, SVGAGI. Trimming shortened V by 5 bases and J by 7 bases, and 11 bases separated the two germline ends. Here the CDR3 DNA reads TGTGCCAGCAGTGACGCCCCGGGTGGCTACACCTTC. As protein: CASSDAPGGYTF.

The chain uses TRBV5-4 and TRBJ2-5; 7 bases align to TRBD2. The CDR3 consists of 15 residues. The trim removed 4 bases at V and 9 bases at J, leaving 15 bases unmatched. In germline, CDR1 is SGHNT, CDR2 YYREEE (reference sequence). The CDR3 region is CASSRVHGVREAQYF. The CDR3 DNA sequence: TGTGCCAGCAGCAGAGTACATGGTGTTCGGGAGGCCCAGTACTTC.

The rearrangement uses TRBV2 and TRBJ2-2, with a possible D match to TRBD1 (5 bases). Trimming took off 1 base at V and 2 bases at J, with 8 bases between the two ends. This CDR3 region has 15 residues. From germline, CDR1 is SNHLY and CDR2 FYNNEI. This CDR3 is CASSEGQSNTGELFF. The CDR3 nucleotides read TGTGCCAGCAGTGAAGGACAGAGCAACACCGGGGAGCTGTTTTTT.

The J gene is TRBJ1-6, the V gene TRBV5-4; tentatively, D is TRBD1 (6 bases). Between the trimmed V and J ends, which lost 3 bases and 5 bases, there was a span of 12 bases. Germline CDR1 is SGHNT and CDR2 is YYREEE (reference sequence). The CDR3 totals 15 residues. CDR3 sequence reads: CASSSGTPNNSPLHF. DNA of the CDR3: TGTGCCAGCAGCTCAGGGACACCCAATAATTCACCCCTCCACTTT. The variable domain in full, completed from reference TRBV5-4 and TRBJ1-6, reads ETGVTQSPTHLIKTRGQQVTLRCSSQSGHNTVSWYQQALGQGPQFIFQYYREEENGRGNFPPRFSGLQFPNYSSELNVNALELDDSALYLCASSSGTPNNSPLHFGNGTRLTVT.

The rearrangement links TRBV6-6 to TRBJ1-1; TRBD1 is a possible D gene (5 bases). The V and J ends lost 2 bases and 0 bases respectively, with 13 bases between them. The CDR3 runs to 16 residues. Germline lookup yields CDR1 MNHNY and CDR2 SVGAGI (reference sequence). The CDR3 protein is CASSYPTVDMNTEAFF. CDR3 DNA: TGTGCCAGCAGTTACCCGACAGTAGACATGAACACTGAAGCTTTCTTT.

For the CDR3, the DNA is TGTGCCAGCAGTCCCCGGACTGGAGAGACCCAGTACTTC. Amino acid sequence: CASSPRTGETQYF. The chain recombines TRBV6-1 with TRBJ2-5; possible D gene TRBD2, 5 bases. The germline V gene encodes CDR1 MNHNS and CDR2 SASEGT. The length of the CDR3 is 13 residues. The V and J ends lost 5 bases and 4 bases respectively, with 11 bases between them.

J is TRBJ2-7 and V is TRBV5-1; 10 nucleotides match TRBD1. Germline V gene sequence: CDR1 SGHRS, CDR2 YFSETQ. V shed 3 bases, J shed 6 bases, and the junction held 9 bases outside the gene matches. This CDR3 is built from 15 residues. The CDR3: CASSSVPGQGFEQYF. DNA of the CDR3: TGCGCCAGCAGCTCTGTCCCGGGACAGGGGTTCGAGCAGTACTTC.

The chain couples TRBV30 to TRBJ2-7; perhaps TRBD2 as D (6 bases). The germline V gene encodes CDR1 GTSNPN and CDR2 SVGIG (reference sequence). V shed 7 bases and J shed 4 bases, with 20 bases lying between them. The CDR3 has 14 residues. The CDR3 DNA is TGTGCCTTCTCGCGCGCGGGACCCCTTTACGAGCAGTACTTC. It encodes CAFSRAGPLYEQYF. Full variable domain (missing parts from reference TRBV30 and TRBJ2-7): SQTIHQWPATLVQPVGSPLSLECTVEGTSNPNLYWYRQAAGRGLQLLFYSVGIGQISSEVPQNLSASRPQDRQFILSSKKLLLSDSGFYLCAFSRAGPLYEQYFGPGTRLTVT.

This clone came up once. The rearrangement joins TRBV7-8 to TRBJ2-1; D is undetermined. Germline CDR1 SGHVS, CDR2 FQNEAQ. V dropped 5 bases and J dropped 3 bases, with 11 bases sitting between them. This CDR3 is 14 amino acids long. The CDR3, as DNA: TGTGCCAGCAGCCCTGACACGGTCTACAATGAGCAGTTCTTC. It encodes CASSPDTVYNEQFF. Drawing the rest from reference TRBV7-8 and TRBJ2-1, the complete variable domain is GAGVSQSPRYKVAKRGQDVALRCDPISGHVSLFWYQQALGQGPEFLTYFQNEAQLDKSGLPSDRFFAERPEGSVSTLKIQRTQQEDSAVYLCASSPDTVYNEQFFGPGTRLTVL.

The chain recombines TRBV6-5 with TRBJ2-5, with D tentatively TRBD2 (5 bases). This CDR3 spans 14 amino acids. V lost 5 bases, J lost 0 bases, and 10 bases lay in between. Germline loops: CDR1 MNHEY, CDR2 SVGAGI. The CDR3 sequence: CASSSGAYQETQYF. The CDR3 coding sequence is TGTGCCAGCAGTAGCGGAGCGTACCAAGAGACCCAGTACTTC.

This clone appeared a single time. Compared with germline, one end of the junction differs, possibly owing to a read error. Other DNA sequences of this sample code for an identical CDR3. This CDR3 reads CASSDWQNNQPQHF. DNA for the CDR3: TGCGCCAGCAGTGACTGGCAGAATAATCAGCCCCAGCATTTT. This chain uses TRBV6-1 with TRBJ1-5; the D is unclear. The CDR3 runs to 14 residues. CDR1 is MNHNS, CDR2 SASEGT, per germline.

This clone came up a few times. The V gene is TRBV25-1, the J gene TRBJ1-2; 8 nucleotides match TRBD1. The junction had 8 bases not matched to a gene; V was cut back by 5 bases and J by 6 bases. The CDR3 spans 14 residues. Germline loops: CDR1 MGHDK, CDR2 SYGVNS. CDR3 coding DNA: TGTGCCAGCAGTTCCTCGGACAGGGACCATGGCTACACCTTC. Its protein product is CASSSSDRDHGYTF.

The chain employs TRBV27 and TRBJ1-2; TRBD1 is a possible D gene (6 bases). Germline V gene data show CDR1 as MNHEY and CDR2 as SMNVEV (reference sequence). The CDR3 covers 17 residues. The V gene lost 5 bases and the J gene lost 0 bases, with 19 bases spanning the gap. This CDR3 reads CASSPRYLGGTNYGYTF. CDR3 coding DNA: TGTGCCAGCAGTCCAAGGTACTTAGGGGGTACTAACTATGGCTACACCTTC.